The rows below give T cell receptor beta chains drawn from one sample of a study of blood T cell repertoires in COVID-19. Libraries were prepared by immunoSEQ multiplex PCR; TCRdb keeps only in-frame clonotypes and omits some of them. The data contain about 220,000 clones, 82% of them seen just once; the ten biggest clones take up less than 6%. Sequenced: peripheral blood. All receptors come from a woman aged 70-85 years with COVID-19, enrolled during active disease. The CDR3 runs from the conserved cysteine through the conserved F or W. Fields, in order: clone size, V gene, J gene, D gene, CDR3 DNA, CDR3 protein. A D gene is named only where the DNA matches it firmly. Part of the rows lack a size; the others show once, few, many or a class for expanded clones.

abundance: NA; v_gene: TRBV9; j_gene: TRBJ1-2; d_gene: TRBD1; CDR3nt: TGTGCCAGCAGCGGCAGGGGGCGATGGGGCTACACCTTC; CDR3aa: CASSGRGRWGYTF
abundance: NA; v_gene: TRBV19; j_gene: TRBJ1-6; d_gene: TRBD1; CDR3nt: TGTGCCAGTACCGCAGGGGGGACAGGTCGTTTCCCCCTCCACTTT; CDR3aa: CASTAGGTGRFPLHF
abundance: NA; v_gene: TRBV14; j_gene: TRBJ1-1; d_gene: TRBD1; CDR3nt: TGTGCCAGCAGCCAAGCGGCAGGGGGGACTGAAGCTTTCTTT; CDR3aa: CASSQAAGGTEAFF
abundance: NA; v_gene: TRBV6-6; j_gene: TRBJ1-1; d_gene: NA; CDR3nt: TGTGCCAGCAGTGCAAACAGATTAGCTTTCTTT; CDR3aa: CASSANRLAFF
abundance: few; v_gene: TRBV5-4; j_gene: TRBJ2-2; d_gene: NA; CDR3nt: TGTGCCAGCAGCTTGGGCGGGATGGGTAGCGCCGGGGAGCTGTTTTTT; CDR3aa: CASSLGGMGSAGELFF
abundance: NA; v_gene: TRBV7-3; j_gene: TRBJ2-1; d_gene: TRBD2; CDR3nt: TGTGCCAGCGGGTTAGCGGGAGGGACGAGTGAGCAGTTCTTC; CDR3aa: CASGLAGGTSEQFF
abundance: NA; v_gene: TRBV3-1/TRBV3-2; j_gene: TRBJ1-5; d_gene: NA; CDR3nt: TGTGCCAGCAGCCCGAAGACGGGAAATCAGCCCCAGCATTTT; CDR3aa: CASSPKTGNQPQHF
abundance: few; v_gene: TRBV9; j_gene: TRBJ2-7; d_gene: NA; CDR3nt: TGTGCCAGCAGCGTAATGTCCTCCGGGACCTACGAGCAGTACTTC; CDR3aa: CASSVMSSGTYEQYF
abundance: NA; v_gene: TRBV14; j_gene: TRBJ2-3; d_gene: TRBD2; CDR3nt: TGTGCCAGCAGCCTGCGGGACTACACAGATACGCAGTATTTT; CDR3aa: CASSLRDYTDTQYF
abundance: NA; v_gene: TRBV14; j_gene: TRBJ1-2; d_gene: NA; CDR3nt: TGTGCCAGCAGCCAAGATCCCAACAGAGCTAACTATGGCTACACCTTC; CDR3aa: CASSQDPNRANYGYTF
abundance: few; v_gene: TRBV5-1; j_gene: TRBJ2-1; d_gene: NA; CDR3nt: TGCGCCAGCAGCTCGGGACTTGTCTCCTACAATGAGCAGTTCTTC; CDR3aa: CASSSGLVSYNEQFF
abundance: NA; v_gene: TRBV19; j_gene: TRBJ1-3; d_gene: TRBD1; CDR3nt: TGTGCCAGTAGTATTTCGAGGGGACAGTTCTTCTCTGGAAACACCATATATTTT; CDR3aa: CASSISRGQFFSGNTIYF
abundance: NA; v_gene: TRBV6-1; j_gene: TRBJ1-1; d_gene: TRBD1; CDR3nt: TGTGCCAGCAGTGACTACCCGGGACAGGGATTGAACACTGAAGCTTTCTTT; CDR3aa: CASSDYPGQGLNTEAFF
abundance: NA; v_gene: TRBV2; j_gene: TRBJ2-1; d_gene: NA; CDR3nt: TGTGCCAGCAGTGGTGGCTTCTACAATGAGCAGTTCTTC; CDR3aa: CASSGGFYNEQFF
abundance: NA; v_gene: TRBV30; j_gene: TRBJ2-5; d_gene: NA; CDR3nt: TGTGCCTGGAGCGGACAGCACCAAGAGACCCAGTACTTC; CDR3aa: CAWSGQHQETQYF